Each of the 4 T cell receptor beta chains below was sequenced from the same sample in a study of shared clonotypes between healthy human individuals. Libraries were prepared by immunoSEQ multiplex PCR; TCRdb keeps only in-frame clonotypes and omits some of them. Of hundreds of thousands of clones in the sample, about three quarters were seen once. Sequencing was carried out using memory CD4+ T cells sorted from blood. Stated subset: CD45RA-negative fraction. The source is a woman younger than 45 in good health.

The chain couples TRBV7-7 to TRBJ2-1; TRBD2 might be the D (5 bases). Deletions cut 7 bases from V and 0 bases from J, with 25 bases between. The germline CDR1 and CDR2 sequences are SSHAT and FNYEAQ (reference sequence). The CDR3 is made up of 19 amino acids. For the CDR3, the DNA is TGTGCCAGCATCCTCAGCGGTCCCGGTTCGACGAGCTCCTACAATGAGCAGTTCTTC. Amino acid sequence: CASILSGPGSTSSYNEQFF.

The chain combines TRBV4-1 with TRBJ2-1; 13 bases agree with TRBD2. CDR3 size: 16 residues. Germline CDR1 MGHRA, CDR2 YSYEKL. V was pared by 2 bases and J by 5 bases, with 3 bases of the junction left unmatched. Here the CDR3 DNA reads TGCGCCAGCAGCCAAATAGGGACTAGCGGGAACAATGAGCAGTTCTTC. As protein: CASSQIGTSGNNEQFF.

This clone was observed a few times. CDR3 loop: CASKQGDAGELFF. For the CDR3, the DNA is TGTGCCAGCAAACAGGGGGATGCCGGGGAGCTGTTTTTT. The chain couples TRBV2 to TRBJ2-2, with 8 bases lining up with TRBD1. The CDR3 length is 13 residues. CDR1 and CDR2 (germline): SNHLY, FYNNEI. V gave up 7 bases and J gave up 6 bases; unmatched junction bases: 4.

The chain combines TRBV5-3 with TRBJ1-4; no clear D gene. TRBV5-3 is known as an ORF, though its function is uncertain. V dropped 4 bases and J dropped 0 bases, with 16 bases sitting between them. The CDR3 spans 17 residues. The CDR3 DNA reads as TGTGCCAGAAGCGGCGGCGACCGCGTTACAACTAATGAAAAACTGTTTTTT. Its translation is CARSGGDRVTTNEKLFF.